Listed below are T cell receptor beta chains from one sample, sequenced in a study of cytomegalovirus exposure and HLA in healthy donors. This table comes from immunoSEQ multiplex PCR, and its TCRdb copy is limited to in-frame clones, with some not included. Seen here are roughly 110,000 clones, 81% observed once, and the top ten hold approximately 2.2%. Sequencing was carried out using PBMCs. Receptors originate from a man aged 25 to 40 in good health and CMV-seronegative. CDR3s include the opening cysteine and the closing phenylalanine or tryptophan.

CDR3 protein	J gene	CDR3 length	V gene
CASSYGTGNYGYTF	TRBJ1-2	14	TRBV6-5
CATSRELAETYEQYF	TRBJ2-7	15	TRBV15
CASSQTFRGPTDTQYF	TRBJ2-3	16	TRBV4-2
CASSFTTGSYTEAFF	TRBJ1-1	15	TRBV5-1
CPSPQVATNEKLFF	TRBJ1-4	14	TRBV29-1
CASSDGGKSSYEQYF	TRBJ2-7	15	TRBV10-1
CASTQGPGGNEQFF	TRBJ2-1	14	TRBV19
CASSLEKGLLNTEAFF	TRBJ1-1	16	TRBV5-1
CASSPHSGQGFYEQYF	TRBJ2-7	16	TRBV7-9
CSVEEDRGLEQYF	TRBJ2-7	13	TRBV29-1
CASSGLNYGYTF	TRBJ1-2	12	TRBV2
CASSYSGAGNYGYTF	TRBJ1-2	15	TRBV6-6
CASSGAGTGAHEQYF	TRBJ2-7	15	TRBV9
CSVRSRDMAKNIQYF	TRBJ2-4	15	TRBV29-1
CASSYRDRPTEAFF	TRBJ1-1	14	TRBV27
CASSYAKDRRPTEAFF	TRBJ1-1	16	TRBV6-5
CASSPQRGRGQYEQYF	TRBJ2-7	16	TRBV5-8
CASSEAPGRVYEQYF	TRBJ2-7	15	TRBV6-1
CASSIIRDSLYGYTF	TRBJ1-2	15	TRBV10-2
CASRITGAWNTGELFF	TRBJ2-2	16	TRBV14
CASTARASAKGETQYF	TRBJ2-5	16	TRBV2
CASSPVSSGANVLTF	TRBJ2-6	15	TRBV6-5
CASSQDGNEQFF	TRBJ2-1	12	TRBV4-2
CASSLGRSGEPQHF	TRBJ1-5	14	TRBV5-4
CASSLRQGTDYTF	TRBJ1-2	13	TRBV7-6
CASAGPGDQPQHF	TRBJ1-5	13	TRBV2
CASSEDSGNQPQHF	TRBJ1-5	14	TRBV6-1
CASSVPLVGTSGRFTGELFF	TRBJ2-2	20	TRBV2
CASSLVAGGGPDTQYF	TRBJ2-3	16	TRBV5-4
CASSRGTGDNQPQHF	TRBJ1-5	15	TRBV6-1
CASSAGQINSPLHF	TRBJ1-6	14	TRBV9
CASSVSLSSNEQFF	TRBJ2-1	14	TRBV9
CASSVSQNTEAFF	TRBJ1-1	13	TRBV9
CASSTGLADLYEQYF	TRBJ2-7	15	TRBV11-2
CASSRVAGDTYNEQFF	TRBJ2-1	16	TRBV4-2
CASSDFPLASLSTDTQYF	TRBJ2-3	18	TRBV10-1
CASSSSGTSGQQFF	TRBJ2-1	14	TRBV7-3
CSAGDRGGYTF	TRBJ1-2	11	TRBV20-1
CASSWTSNTEAFF	TRBJ1-1	13	TRBV6-6
CASSRAAQEHEQYF	TRBJ2-7	14	TRBV4-1
CASSAGGSASGGTQYF	TRBJ2-5	16	TRBV5-1
CATSGLAGDEQYF	TRBJ2-7	13	TRBV27
CASSISVTQYF	TRBJ2-5	11	TRBV5-6
CASSLRGAGNTEAFF	TRBJ1-1	15	TRBV28
CASSPTGTPSYEQYF	TRBJ2-7	15	TRBV4-1
CASSQSLLYEQYF	TRBJ2-7	13	TRBV4-1